This entry lists 7 T cell receptor beta chains sequenced from one sample in a study of identical twins. TCRdb reprocessed the 5' RACE reads with MiXCR, giving one entry per CDR3 protein. The repertoire consists of around 220,000 distinct CDR3 sequences, with 10% to 13% occurring once and the leading ten covering approximately 11%. The sample was memory T cells sorted from blood. All receptors derive from a man aged 50 to 60 in good health.

In this sample, this clonotype turned up many times. J is TRBJ1-2 and V is TRBV29-1; D is unresolved. Trimming pared 4 bases from V and 8 bases from J, leaving 11 bases between. The V gene's germline CDR1 is SQVTM and CDR2 ANQGSEA. The CDR3 extends over 11 amino acids. This CDR3 is CSVGRPSGYTF. The CDR3 DNA follows: TGCAGCGTTGGGAGACCTAGCGGCTACACCTTC.

This clonotype appeared many times. The V and J genes are TRBV6-1 and TRBJ2-1; 9 positions match TRBD1. V shed 2 bases, J shed 12 bases, and the junction held 8 bases outside the gene matches. The CDR3 runs to 14 residues. CDR1 MNHNS and CDR2 SASEGT come from the germline V gene. DNA for the CDR3: TGTGCCAGCAGTGAATCGGGGACAGGGTTCGGGCAGTTCTTC. Amino acid sequence: CASSESGTGFGQFF.

Note on this clonotype: A much larger clone lies a single base off, so this may be a read error. As DNA, the CDR3 is TGCGCCAGCAGCTTAACGGGGGTAAACACTGAAGTTTTCTTT. It translates to CASSLTGVNTEVFF. This rearrangement joins TRBV5-1 to TRBJ1-1; D possibly corresponds to TRBD1 (5 bases). Looked up from germline, CDR1 is SGHRS and CDR2 is YFSETQ. The CDR3 runs 14 residues. The full variable domain, rest sourced from reference TRBV5-1 and TRBJ1-1, is KAGVTQTPRYLIKTRGQQVTLSCSPISGHRSVSWYQQTPGQGLQFLFEYFSETQRNKGNFPGRFSGRQFSNSRSEMNVSTLELGDSALYLCASSLTGVNTEVFFGQGTRLTVV.

This clonotype came up many times. V usage is TRBV20-1 and J usage is TRBJ2-6; 8 bases map to TRBD2. The junction had 3 bases not matched to a gene; V was cut back by 0 bases and J by 2 bases. Looked up from germline, CDR1 is DFQATT and CDR2 is SNEGSKA (reference sequence). The CDR3 sequence is 16 residues long. The CDR3 spells CSARDWRGAGANVLTF. As DNA, the CDR3 is TGCAGTGCTAGAGATTGGCGGGGGGCTGGGGCCAACGTCCTGACTTTC.

V usage is TRBV12-3 or TRBV12-4 and J usage is TRBJ1-2; no definite D call. The CDR3 loop spans 12 amino acids. Deletions cut 7 bases from V and 2 bases from J, with 8 bases between. CDR3 amino acids: CASKPQNYGYTF. The CDR3 DNA reads as TGTGCCAGCAAACCTCAAAACTATGGCTACACCTTC.

This chain joins TRBV10-3 and TRBJ2-2, with 7 bases matching TRBD1. The CDR3 runs to 15 residues. With 0 bases clipped from V and 6 bases from J, the junction kept 4 bases outside the gene matches. The germline gives CDR1 ENHRY, CDR2 SYGVKD. The CDR3 nucleotides are TGTGCCATCAGTGAGTCGAGGGGGCAAGCCGGGGAGCTGTTTTTT. Translating it yields CAISESRGQAGELFF.

This chain uses TRBV29-1 with TRBJ2-7; D is uncertain. In germline, CDR1 is SQVTM, CDR2 ANQGSEA. Trimming cost V 4 bases and J 5 bases, with 15 bases left between them. The CDR3 contains 13 residues. The CDR3 sequence is CSVGLRWVDEQYF. CDR3 DNA: TGCAGCGTTGGCTTACGGTGGGTAGACGAGCAGTACTTC.